This T cell receptor (beta chain) was sequenced in a study of healthy donors' naive CD4 and CD8 T cells. Starting from 500 ng of total RNA, TCR libraries were made with linear amplification. Via MiXCR, TCRdb re-called the reads, giving one row per CDR3 protein. The data show approximately 180,000 distinct CDR3 sequences, 65% to 75% seen once. The germline gives CDR1 MNHNS, CDR2 SASEGT. The CDR3 has 14 residues. J lost 1 base, V lost 6 bases, and 5 bases had no gene match. The sequence came from a pool of human donors in good health; the sample pools cells from several healthy donors. Sample: naive CD4+ and CD8+ T cells sorted from blood, pooled from several donors. The rearrangement links TRBV6-1 to TRBJ2-7; 8 bases are shared with TRBD1. CDR3 region: CASSGQGKSYEQYF. DNA for the CDR3: TGTGCCAGCAGCGGACAGGGAAAATCCTACGAGCAGTACTTC.